Below are 25 T cell receptor beta chains sequenced from a single sample in a study of T cell repertoires in cytomegalovirus infection. TCRdb itself ran the reads through MiXCR, one entry per CDR3 protein. The data contain roughly 570,000 distinct CDR3 sequences, roughly 43% of them singletons. The antigens these receptors bind are not known. The specimen comprised cultured PBMCs, sampled from culture after CMV antigen stimulation. These receptors all come from a human donor in good health (CMV status not recorded). Some clones in this sample may be carry-over from other donors' samples.

The rearrangement uses TRBV5-4 and TRBJ1-6; no clear D gene. This CDR3 spans 14 amino acids. V gave up 4 bases and J gave up 9 bases, with 14 bases separating them. Germline V CDR1 and CDR2: SGHNT, YYREEE (reference sequence). The CDR3, as DNA: TGTGCCAGCAGCCCCGGAGCCGGGTCTTCACCCCTCCACTTT. It codes for CASSPGAGSSPLHF.

The V and J genes are TRBV7-2 and TRBJ2-3; D not certain. V was cut by 2 bases and J by 6 bases, with 9 bases left in between. The CDR3 has 13 amino acids. CDR1 and CDR2 (germline): SGHTA, FQGNSA. The CDR3 DNA reads as TGTGCCAGCAGCTTAATCCAGGCCGATACGCAGTATTTT. This encodes CASSLIQADTQYF.

This clonotype turned up a few times. This rearrangement joins TRBV6-1 to TRBJ1-4; a possible D gene is TRBD1 (6 bases). The CDR3 covers 19 residues. V was pared by 0 bases and J by 1 base, with 18 bases between. Germline assignment: CDR1 MNHNS and CDR2 SASEGT. The CDR3 protein is CASSEAFGGRRRTNEKLFF. Here the CDR3 DNA reads TGTGCCAGCAGTGAAGCGTTCGGGGGCCGGAGAAGAACTAATGAAAAACTGTTTTTT.

The gene calls are TRBV9 and TRBJ1-1, with D possibly TRBD1 on 5 matching bases. Germline values: CDR1 SGDLS, CDR2 YYNGEE. Trimming pared 0 bases from V and 2 bases from J, leaving 23 bases between. The CDR3 runs to 19 residues. CDR3 residues: CASSVVGAPGGGPNTEAFF. CDR3 nucleotides: TGTGCCAGCAGCGTAGTCGGTGCCCCCGGGGGTGGCCCAAACACTGAAGCTTTCTTT.

This clonotype turned up a few times. The rearrangement uses TRBV12-3 or TRBV12-4 and TRBJ2-2, with D unresolved. There are 13 residues in the CDR3. The V end was cut by 7 bases, the J end by 6 bases, with 12 bases between. DNA for the CDR3: TGTGCCAGCACCCCTCGGTGGGCCGGGGAGCTGTTTTTT. It is translated as CASTPRWAGELFF.

In DNA, the CDR3 is TGTGCCAGCACTCCCCGCGCGGAGGAGACCCAGTACTTC. This translates into CASTPRAEETQYF. The chain carries TRBV7-9 and TRBJ2-5; D unclear. Trimming cost V 7 bases and J 5 bases, with 14 bases left between them. Germline V lookup: CDR1 SEHNR, CDR2 FQNEAQ (reference sequence). CDR3 length: 13 amino acids.

This sequence joins TRBV4-1 and TRBJ2-1; no definite D call. This CDR3 is 14 amino acids long. CDR1 and CDR2 from the germline V gene are MGHRA and YSYEKL. The V end was cut by 1 base, the J end by 6 bases, with 10 bases between. The CDR3 spells CASSQVQRSNEQFF. The CDR3 region has the DNA TGCGCCAGCAGCCAAGTGCAACGGAGCAATGAGCAGTTCTTC.

This chain uses TRBV18 with TRBJ2-7; perhaps TRBD2 as D (6 bases). The CDR3 loop spans 14 amino acids. The V gene lost 1 base and the J gene lost 0 bases, with 7 bases spanning the gap. Germline V gene lookup returns CDR1 KGHSH and CDR2 LQKENI. CDR3 sequence: CASSPLAVSYEQYF. CDR3 bases: TGTGCCAGCTCACCACTAGCGGTCTCCTACGAGCAGTACTTC.

A word on this clonotype: An end of the junction does not agree with germline; a read error may underlie this. Here the CDR3 reads CASSQASDRGQGEKLFF. Here the CDR3 DNA reads TGTGCCAGCAGCCAAGCCTCCGACAGGGGGCAGGGTGAAAAACTGTTTTTT. This rearrangement joins TRBV4-1 to TRBJ1-4, with TRBD1 matching over 10 bases. The CDR3 sequence is 17 residues long. Germline V gene data show CDR1 as MGHRA and CDR2 as YSYEKL.

J is TRBJ2-7 and V is TRBV20-1; 7 bases agree with TRBD1. CDR3 length equals 15 residues. Germline-derived CDR1 and CDR2 are DFQATT and SNEGSKA (reference sequence). V shed 3 bases and J 2 bases; nucleotides not matched to a gene: 10. The CDR3 spells CSARDDRVGTYEQYF. CDR3 in DNA: TGCAGTGCTAGGGACGACAGGGTTGGGACCTACGAGCAGTACTTC.

Ten or more counts support this clonotype. The chain joins TRBV7-2 to TRBJ2-1; the match to TRBD2 covers 8 bases. The CDR3 runs 15 residues. Germline-derived CDR1 and CDR2 are SGHTA and FQGNSA. Losses at the gene ends were 3 bases for V and 4 bases for J; bases not matched to a gene: 5. The CDR3 protein is CASSLASGGYNEQFF. CDR3 nucleotide sequence: TGTGCCAGCAGCTTGGCCAGCGGGGGTTACAATGAGCAGTTCTTC.

In this sample, this clonotype turned up a few times. This chain uses TRBV7-2 with TRBJ2-7, with D uncertain. The CDR3 is made up of 11 amino acids. The germline V gene encodes CDR1 SGHTA and CDR2 FQGNSA. V was shortened by 1 base and J by 6 bases, with 4 bases between the two germline ends. In DNA, the CDR3 is TGTGCCAGCAGCTTAGTTTCCGAGCAGTACTTC. Protein: CASSLVSEQYF.

This clonotype has only a few counts. The chain links TRBV19 to TRBJ2-1, with D hard to call. Germline lookup yields CDR1 LNHDA and CDR2 SQIVND (reference sequence). V dropped 4 bases and J dropped 9 bases, with 13 bases sitting between them. The CDR3 has 13 amino acids. CDR3 protein: CASSNLGTGEQFF. For the CDR3, the DNA is TGTGCCAGTAGTAATCTCGGCACCGGTGAGCAGTTCTTC.

This clonotype has just a few counts. The chain has TRBV7-2 and TRBJ1-2, with 7 bases lining up with TRBD1. With V trimmed by 11 bases and J by 4 bases, 10 bases remained unmatched. Germline V gives CDR1 SGHTA, CDR2 FQGNSA. The CDR3 covers 13 residues. Here the CDR3 DNA reads TGTGCCTCAGGGGGGCAGGGGTTCTATGGCTACACCTTC. Its protein is CASGGQGFYGYTF. The entire variable domain, with the rest obtained from reference TRBV7-2 and TRBJ1-2, is as follows: GAGVSQSPSNKVTEKGKDVELRCDPISGHTALYWYRQSLGQGLEFLIYFQGNSAPDKSGLPSDRFSAERTGGSVSTLTIQRTQQEDSAVYLCASGGQGFYGYTFGSGTRLTVV.

The chain uses TRBV4-3 and TRBJ2-7, with a possible D match to TRBD2 (6 bases). Germline V lookup: CDR1 LGHNA, CDR2 YSLEER. This CDR3 comprises 15 residues. Trimming took 1 base from V and 4 from J, leaving 14 bases between them. In DNA form, the CDR3 reads TGCGCCAGCAGCCAAGTTTCAAGCGGAGGGTACGAGCAGTACTTC. This encodes CASSQVSSGGYEQYF.

The V gene is TRBV4-2, the J gene TRBJ2-3; 9 bases map to TRBD1. Trimming removed 0 bases from V and 3 bases from J; junction bases left unmatched: 4. The CDR3 length is 16 residues. Germline V gives CDR1 LGHNA, CDR2 YNFKEQ. The CDR3 DNA reads TGTGCCAGCAGCCAAGAAGACAGGGGGGTAACAGATACGCAGTATTTT. Translating it yields CASSQEDRGVTDTQYF.

This clonotype has at least ten counts. The CDR3 region has the DNA TGTGCCAGCAGCTTCGGGGTATATAGCACAGATACGCAGTATTTT. It is translated as CASSFGVYSTDTQYF. The chain employs TRBV7-2 and TRBJ2-3, with D possibly matching TRBD2 (5 bases). CDR1 is SGHTA, CDR2 FQGNSA, per germline. The germline V and J ends were trimmed by 3 bases and 0 bases, with 10 bases remaining between them. This CDR3 is 15 amino acids long. Filled out from reference TRBV7-2 and TRBJ2-3, the complete variable domain reads GAGVSQSPSNKVTEKGKDVELRCDPISGHTALYWYRQSLGQGLEFLIYFQGNSAPDKSGLPSDRFSAERTGGSVSTLTIQRTQQEDSAVYLCASSFGVYSTDTQYFGPGTRLTVL.

Only a few counts were recorded for this clonotype. The rearrangement joins TRBV25-1 to TRBJ2-5; D remains unclear. The germline V and J ends were trimmed by 2 bases and 5 bases, with 15 bases remaining between them. There are 15 residues in the CDR3. Germline V lookup: CDR1 MGHDK, CDR2 SYGVNS. The CDR3 reads CASSETTPRTETQYF. The DNA for the CDR3 is TGTGCCAGCAGTGAAACAACCCCCCGTACGGAGACCCAGTACTTC.

This clonotype was seen more than once but under ten times. The chain links TRBV6-1 to TRBJ2-3; no definite D call. CDR3 length: 15 residues. The germline gives CDR1 MNHNS, CDR2 SASEGT. Trimming removed 8 bases at V and 1 base at J, with 16 bases between. The DNA of the CDR3 is TGTGCCAGCGGTCCCCGGAGAGGAGGCACAGATACGCAGTATTTT. Residues: CASGPRRGGTDTQYF.

V gene TRBV7-2 combines with J gene TRBJ2-4; TRBD1 matches at 10 bases. Germline values: CDR1 SGHTA, CDR2 FQGNSA. V lost 1 base and J lost 10; bases outside the gene matches: 7. This CDR3 spans 15 amino acids. CDR3 residues: CASSLVVGTGDIQYF. The CDR3 bases are TGTGCCAGCAGCTTAGTGGTCGGGACAGGGGATATTCAGTACTTC. The full variable domain, with the rest looked up from reference TRBV7-2 and TRBJ2-4, is GAGVSQSPSNKVTEKGKDVELRCDPISGHTALYWYRQSLGQGLEFLIYFQGNSAPDKSGLPSDRFSAERTGGSVSTLTIQRTQQEDSAVYLCASSLVVGTGDIQYFGAGTRLSVL.

The rearrangement joins TRBV7-8 to TRBJ1-1; 8 bases are shared with TRBD1. CDR3 length: 14 residues. Trimming removed 7 bases from V and 1 base from J; junction bases left unmatched: 5. Germline CDR1 SGHVS, CDR2 FQNEAQ. The CDR3 reads CASTWDRSNTEAFF. CDR3 DNA: TGTGCCAGCACGTGGGACAGGTCGAACACTGAAGCTTTCTTT.

In its sample, this clonotype was seen a few times. The chain employs TRBV4-1 and TRBJ2-1; TRBD2 aligns across 11 bases. J was trimmed by 3 bases and V by 1 base; bases with no gene match: 2. CDR1 and CDR2 (germline): MGHRA, YSYEKL. This CDR3 contains 16 residues. The CDR3 loop is CASSQGLAGGYNEQFF. CDR3 coding DNA: TGCGCCAGCAGCCAAGGGCTAGCGGGAGGCTACAATGAGCAGTTCTTC.

V is TRBV12-3 or TRBV12-4 and J is TRBJ1-5; 7 bases fit TRBD1. Trimming removed 6 bases from V and 0 bases from J; junction bases left unmatched: 11. The CDR3 length is 17 residues. As DNA, the CDR3 is TGTGCCAGCAGAGACACAGGGGCACCCTATAGCAATCAGCCCCAGCATTTT. It is translated as CASRDTGAPYSNQPQHF.

The sample holds a few counts of this clonotype. V usage is TRBV27 and J usage is TRBJ2-7; D is unresolved. The germline V and J ends were trimmed by 6 bases and 9 bases, with 18 bases remaining between them. The V gene's germline CDR1 is MNHEY and CDR2 SMNVEV (reference sequence). The CDR3 totals 13 residues. DNA of the CDR3: TGTGCCAGCAGCCCTCGGTTGCAGGTAGGGCAGTACTTC. Protein: CASSPRLQVGQYF.

The chain recombines TRBV20-1 with TRBJ2-3, with 8 nucleotides matching TRBD2. The CDR3 is made up of 15 amino acids. V lost 6 bases, J lost 1 base, and 9 bases stayed unmatched. Germline V gene lookup returns CDR1 DFQATT and CDR2 SNEGSKA (reference sequence). The CDR3 DNA follows: TGCAGTGCGATGGGTAGCGGGGTTCGCACAGATACGCAGTATTTT. This gives the protein CSAMGSGVRTDTQYF.